The next 7 T cell receptor beta chains were all read from a single sample in a study of CD8+CD57+ T cells in acquired aplastic anemia. TCR beta VDJ and CDR3 profiles were obtained from a genomic DNA template. MiXCR, run by TCRdb on the reads, gives a single entry per CDR3 protein. The sample consists of 200,000 or so distinct CDR3 sequences, approximately 60% of them appearing once. All patients picked for sequencing had shown, by flow cytometry, an expansion of CD8+CD57+ cells. Sequenced sample: sorted CD4+, CD8+, or CD8+CD57+ T cells (not recorded which) from PBMCs. The receptors here all came from a human donor with aplastic anemia.

In its sample, this clonotype was seen many times. This rearrangement joins TRBV5-1 to TRBJ2-2; unclear D gene. Per germline, CDR1 SGHRS and CDR2 YFSETQ. The CDR3 loop spans 11 amino acids. V shed 4 bases and J shed 6 bases, with 4 bases lying between them. The CDR3 nucleotides read TGCGCCAGCAGCCAATCCGGGGAGCTGTTTTTT. As protein: CASSQSGELFF.

This clonotype was counted between two and nine times. This sequence joins TRBV29-1 and TRBJ2-2; D gene ambiguous. Germline V lookup: CDR1 SQVTM, CDR2 ANQGSEA. V lost 2 bases to trimming and J lost 1 base, with 8 bases between them. The CDR3 consists of 14 residues. CDR3 residues: CSVESGGNTGELFF. The CDR3 DNA reads TGCAGCGTTGAAAGTGGCGGGAACACCGGGGAGCTGTTTTTT.

CDR3 in amino acids: CASSTRGTPKSAFF. DNA for the CDR3: TGTGCCAGCAGCACCCGGGGGACCCCCAAGAGTGCTTTCTTT. V is TRBV9 and J is TRBJ1-1; weak D call: TRBD1 (5 bases). The ends were cut back, 4 bases at V and 11 bases at J, with 21 bases in the middle. Germline CDR1 and CDR2: SGDLS and YYNGEE. The CDR3 covers 14 residues.

The CDR3 protein is CATSREYGQNYGYTF. The CDR3 nucleotides are TGTGCCACCAGCAGAGAATACGGACAGAACTATGGCTACACCTTC. This chain joins TRBV15 and TRBJ1-2; the D gene is possibly TRBD1 (6 bases). Germline CDR1 reads LNHNV; CDR2 reads YYDKDF (reference sequence). The CDR3 spans 15 residues. V shed 0 bases and J shed 2 bases, with 10 bases lying between them.

The chain combines TRBV24-1 with TRBJ2-2, with 7 bases lining up with TRBD1. J lost 2 bases, V lost 0 bases, and 8 bases had no gene match. Germline CDR1 reads KGHDR; CDR2 reads SFDVKD. This CDR3 is built from 18 residues. CDR3 in DNA: TGTGCCACCAGTGATTTGCTAGACAGGGTAGGTAACACCGGGGAGCTGTTTTTT. Translation gives CATSDLLDRVGNTGELFF.

V usage is TRBV10-3 and J usage is TRBJ1-5; 7 bases are shared with TRBD1. CDR1 is ENHRY and CDR2 is SYGVKD in the germline V gene. This CDR3 has 16 residues. J lost 0 bases, V lost 3 bases, and 5 bases had no gene match. CDR3 sequence reads: CAISERQGSSNQPQHF. CDR3 in DNA: TGTGCCATCAGTGAAAGACAGGGCTCTAGCAATCAGCCCCAGCATTTT.

This clonotype was observed a handful of times. The genes are TRBV7-6 and TRBJ2-7, with 7 bases fitting TRBD1. The CDR3 loop spans 15 amino acids. Germline V gene sequence: CDR1 SGHVS, CDR2 FNYEAQ. Trimming cost V 1 base and J 0 bases; bases outside gene matches: 3. DNA for the CDR3: TGTGCCAGCAGCTTAGAGACAGGGCCCTCCTACGAGCAGTACTTC. Its protein is CASSLETGPSYEQYF.